This T cell receptor (beta chain) was observed in a study of blood T cell repertoires in COVID-19. Study-wide background: There were acute and convalescent COVID-19 samples, and they came from the United States, Italy and Spain.

Generated by immunoSEQ multiplex PCR, the TCRdb table keeps only in-frame clones and is missing some. The table has under 100,000 clones, 90% seen once. The CDR3 has 13 amino acids. The V gene end was trimmed by 6 bases and the J gene end by 5 bases; junction bases not matched to a gene: 5. Germline V lookup: CDR1 MGHDK, CDR2 SYGVNS. Sample: peripheral blood. The chain employs TRBV25-1 and TRBJ1-2; 8 bases line up with TRBD1. The sequence was collected from a man between 45 and 60 years old with acute or convalescent COVID-19. In DNA, the CDR3 is TGTGCCAGCAGCCTGACAGGGGTTTATGGCTACACCTTC. It translates to CASSLTGVYGYTF.